This entry lists 3 T cell receptor beta chains sequenced from one sample in a study of blood T cell repertoires in COVID-19. The data were produced by immunoSEQ multiplex PCR, yet TCRdb's version contains in-frame clones alone and is incomplete. Among about 440,000 clones listed, about 90% were seen once. The sample comprised PBMCs or T cells enriched from blood (not recorded which). The receptors derive from a woman between 18 and 29 years old with acute COVID-19.

CDR3 nucleotides: TGTGCCAGCAGACGGGGAGACTATGGCTACACCTTC. Protein product: CASRRGDYGYTF. The chain links TRBV12-3 or TRBV12-4 to TRBJ1-2; D gene ambiguous. The CDR3 covers 12 residues. Trimming took off 6 bases at V and 3 bases at J, with 8 bases between the two ends.

The rearrangement links TRBV28 to TRBJ1-6, with D tentatively TRBD1 (5 bases). CDR1 is MDHEN and CDR2 is SYDVKM in the germline V gene. There are 17 residues in the CDR3. V lost 2 bases and J 0 bases, leaving 11 bases between the germline ends. In nucleotides, the CDR3 is TGTGCCAGCAGTTTACCCTCAGGGAACTCCTATAATTCACCCCTCCACTTT. Protein sequence: CASSLPSGNSYNSPLHF.

This chain joins TRBV19 and TRBJ2-3; 7 nucleotides match TRBD2. Germline CDR1 reads LNHDA; CDR2 reads SQIVND (reference sequence). With V trimmed by 5 bases and J by 6 bases, 5 bases remained unmatched. This CDR3 has 13 residues. The CDR3 protein is CASSGRAVDTQYF. The CDR3 DNA reads TGTGCCAGTAGTGGGAGGGCCGTTGATACGCAGTATTTT.